The sequence of this T cell receptor beta chain was determined in a study of shared clonotypes between healthy human individuals. The table came from immunoSEQ multiplex PCR; TCRdb's copy has only in-frame clones and leaves some out. Of over 850,000 clones listed, around 78% are singletons. Overall study findings and caveats: Naive CD4 clonotypes were shared across a few donors at about 5%. Shared clonotypes across all four donors exceeded non-shared ones in generation probability.

To note about this clone: Its antigen is currently unknown.

The clonotype was recovered from a man in his late teens or twenties in good health. Some clones in this sample may be carry-over from other donors' samples. The sequencing sample was made of memory CD4+ T cells from PBMCs. The subset is: CD45RA-negative fraction.

The CDR3 region has the DNA TGTGCCAGCAGCCAAGCCCGGGGGAGCGGGCGGGGAAACACTGAAGCTTTCTTT. Translating it yields CASSQARGSGRGNTEAFF. The chain links TRBV14 to TRBJ1-1; tentative D call: TRBD1 (5 bases). V was clipped by 1 base and J by 2 bases, with 20 bases between them. There are 18 residues in the CDR3. The germline V gene has CDR1 SGHDN and CDR2 FVKESK. Complete variable domain (other parts from reference TRBV14 and TRBJ1-1): EAGVTQFPSHSVIEKGQTVTLRCDPISGHDNLYWYRRVMGKEIKFLLHFVKESKQDESGMPNNRFLAERTGGTYSTLKVQPAELEDSGVYFCASSQARGSGRGNTEAFFGQGTRLTVV.